This T cell receptor beta chain was retrieved from a study of cytomegalovirus exposure and HLA in healthy donors. Study-level findings and limits: The listing of roughly 160 TCR beta chains classed them as cytomegalovirus-associated. With further analysis later on, most CMV-associated TCR beta chains appeared HLA-restricted. The presence/absence work took it that sequencing depth was about the same across donors.

The CDR3 has 15 residues. The V segment lost 4 bases and the J segment 0 bases; nucleotides outside the gene matches: 3. In germline, CDR1 is PRHDT, CDR2 FYEKMQ (reference sequence). The PCR ran on 60 Vbeta and 13 Jbeta primers. Authors' analysis steps: An analysis that came later counted some 80 million unique TCR beta chains, roughly 11 million shared. Sequencing was performed with immunoSEQ multiplex PCR; in TCRdb, only in-frame clones are kept and a portion is missing. For V, J and clone size, that table is used; D and trimming come from the DNA. This table holds more than 95,000 clones, roughly 73% found once. Worth noting for this clone: Its antigen is not identified.

Sequencing used PBMCs. The clonotype originates from a man aged 60 to 75 in good health and CMV-seropositive. The J gene is TRBJ1-3, the V gene TRBV13; 7 bases agree with TRBD1. CDR3 residues: CASSYGQASGNTIYF. For the CDR3, the DNA is TGTGCCAGCAGCTACGGACAGGCCTCTGGAAACACCATATATTTT.